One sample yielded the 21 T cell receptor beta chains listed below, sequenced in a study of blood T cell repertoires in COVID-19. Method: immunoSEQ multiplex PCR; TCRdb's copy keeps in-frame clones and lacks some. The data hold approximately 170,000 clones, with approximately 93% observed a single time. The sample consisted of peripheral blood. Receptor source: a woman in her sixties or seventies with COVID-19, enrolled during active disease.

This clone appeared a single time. In DNA form, the CDR3 reads TGTGCCAGTCAACCAATACAGGGGAATCAGCCCCAGCATTTT. Its translation is CASQPIQGNQPQHF. The V call is TRBV7-9, the J call TRBJ1-5; TRBD1 agrees at 7 bases. Germline loops: CDR1 SEHNR, CDR2 FQNEAQ (reference sequence). Unmatched junction bases numbered 9, after V lost 9 bases and J lost 4 bases. There are 14 residues in the CDR3.

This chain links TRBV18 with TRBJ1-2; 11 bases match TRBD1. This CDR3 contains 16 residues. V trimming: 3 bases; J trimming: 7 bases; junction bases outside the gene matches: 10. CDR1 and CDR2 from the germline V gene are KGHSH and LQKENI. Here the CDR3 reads CASSPQPGQGVFGYTF. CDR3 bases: TGTGCCAGCTCACCGCAACCGGGACAGGGGGTATTTGGCTACACCTTC.

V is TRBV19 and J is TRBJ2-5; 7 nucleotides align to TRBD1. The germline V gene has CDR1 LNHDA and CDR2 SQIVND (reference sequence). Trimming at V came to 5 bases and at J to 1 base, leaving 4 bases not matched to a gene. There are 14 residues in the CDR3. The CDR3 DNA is TGTGCCAGTAGTCAACAGGGGATCCAAGAGACCCAGTACTTC. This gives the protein CASSQQGIQETQYF.

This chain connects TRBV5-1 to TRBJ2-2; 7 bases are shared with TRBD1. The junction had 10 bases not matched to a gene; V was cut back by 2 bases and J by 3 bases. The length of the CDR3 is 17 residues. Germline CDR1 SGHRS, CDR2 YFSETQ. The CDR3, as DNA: TGCGCCAGCAGCTTACTAACAGGGGCTCGGTACACCGGGGAGCTGTTTTTT. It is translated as CASSLLTGARYTGELFF.

CDR3 coding DNA: TGTGCCAGTAGTATTACAGGAGCAGGGGAGCAGTTCTTC. Its translation: CASSITGAGEQFF. The chain carries TRBV19 and TRBJ2-1; D perhaps matches TRBD1 (5 bases). The V gene's germline CDR1 is LNHDA and CDR2 SQIVND (reference sequence). V was pared by 3 bases and J by 10 bases, with 13 bases between. This CDR3 is built from 13 residues.

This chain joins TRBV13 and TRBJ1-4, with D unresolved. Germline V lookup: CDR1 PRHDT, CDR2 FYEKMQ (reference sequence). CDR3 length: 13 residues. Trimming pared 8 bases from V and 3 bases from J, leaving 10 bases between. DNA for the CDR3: TGTGCCAGCGGCGACTCAGCTAATGAAAAACTGTTTTTT. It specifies CASGDSANEKLFF.

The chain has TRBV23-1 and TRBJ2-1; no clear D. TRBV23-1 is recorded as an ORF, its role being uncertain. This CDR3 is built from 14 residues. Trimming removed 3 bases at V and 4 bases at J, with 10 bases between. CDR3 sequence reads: CASSQPVLYNEQFF. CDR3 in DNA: TGCGCCAGCAGTCAGCCGGTCCTTTACAATGAGCAGTTCTTC.

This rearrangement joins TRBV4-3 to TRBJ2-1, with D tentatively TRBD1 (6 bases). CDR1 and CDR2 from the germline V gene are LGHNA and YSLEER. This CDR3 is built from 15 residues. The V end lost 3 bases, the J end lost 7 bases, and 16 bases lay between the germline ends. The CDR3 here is CASSQDSTGLNEQFF. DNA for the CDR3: TGCGCCAGCAGCCAGGATTCGACAGGCCTAAATGAGCAGTTCTTC.

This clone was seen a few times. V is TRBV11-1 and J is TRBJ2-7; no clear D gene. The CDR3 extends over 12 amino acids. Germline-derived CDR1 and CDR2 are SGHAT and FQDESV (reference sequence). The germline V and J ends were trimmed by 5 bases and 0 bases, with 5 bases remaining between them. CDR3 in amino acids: CASSQSSYEQYF. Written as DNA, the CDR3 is TGTGCCAGCAGCCAATCCTCCTACGAGCAGTACTTC. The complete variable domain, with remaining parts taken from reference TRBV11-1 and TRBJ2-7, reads EAEVAQSPRYKITEKSQAVAFWCDPISGHATLYWYRQILGQGPELLVQFQDESVVDDSQLPKDRFSAERLKGVDSTLKIQPAELGDSAMYLCASSQSSYEQYFGPGTRLTVT.

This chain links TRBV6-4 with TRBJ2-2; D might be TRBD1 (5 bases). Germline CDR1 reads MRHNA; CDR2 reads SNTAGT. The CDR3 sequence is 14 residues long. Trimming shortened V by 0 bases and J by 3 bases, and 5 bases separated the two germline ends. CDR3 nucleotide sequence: TGTGCCAGCAGTGACTCGACAGACACCGGGGAGCTGTTTTTT. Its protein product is CASSDSTDTGELFF.

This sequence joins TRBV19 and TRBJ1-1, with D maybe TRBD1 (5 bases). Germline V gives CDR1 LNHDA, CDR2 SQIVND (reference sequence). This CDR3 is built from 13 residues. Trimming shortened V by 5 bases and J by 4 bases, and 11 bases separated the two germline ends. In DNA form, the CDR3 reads TGTGCCAGTAGTGAACCGGGGGGCACTGAAGCTTTCTTT. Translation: CASSEPGGTEAFF.

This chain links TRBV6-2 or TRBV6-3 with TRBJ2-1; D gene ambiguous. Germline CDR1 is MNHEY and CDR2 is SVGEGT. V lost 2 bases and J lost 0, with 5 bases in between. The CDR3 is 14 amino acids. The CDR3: CASSYRSSYNEQFF. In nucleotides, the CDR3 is TGTGCCAGCAGTTACAGGAGCTCCTACAATGAGCAGTTCTTC.

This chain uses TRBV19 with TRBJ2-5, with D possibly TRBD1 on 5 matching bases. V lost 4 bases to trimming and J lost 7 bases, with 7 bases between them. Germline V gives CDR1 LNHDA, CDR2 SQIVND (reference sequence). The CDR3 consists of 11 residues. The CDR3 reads CASSTGATQYF. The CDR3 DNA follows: TGTGCCAGTAGTACTGGGGCGACCCAGTACTTC.

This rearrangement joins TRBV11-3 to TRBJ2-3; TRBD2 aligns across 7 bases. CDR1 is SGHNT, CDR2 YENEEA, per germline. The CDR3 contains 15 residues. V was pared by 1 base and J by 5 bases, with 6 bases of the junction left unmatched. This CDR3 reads CASSLASGGRDTQYF. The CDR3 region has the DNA TGTGCCAGCAGCTTAGCCTCGGGAGGAAGAGATACGCAGTATTTT.

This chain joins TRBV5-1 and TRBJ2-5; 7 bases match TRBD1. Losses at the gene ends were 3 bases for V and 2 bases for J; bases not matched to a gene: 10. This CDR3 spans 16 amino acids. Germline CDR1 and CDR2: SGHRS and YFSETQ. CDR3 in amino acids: CASSSYHGTAQETQYF. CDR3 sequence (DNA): TGCGCCAGCAGCTCGTACCACGGGACAGCTCAAGAGACCCAGTACTTC.

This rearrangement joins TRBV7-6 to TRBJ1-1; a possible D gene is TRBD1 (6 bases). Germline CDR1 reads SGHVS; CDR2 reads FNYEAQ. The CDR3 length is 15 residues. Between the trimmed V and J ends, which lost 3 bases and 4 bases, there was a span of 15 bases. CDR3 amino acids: CASSLGGLSGTEAFF. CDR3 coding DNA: TGTGCCAGCAGCTTGGGGGGGCTCTCGGGCACTGAAGCTTTCTTT.

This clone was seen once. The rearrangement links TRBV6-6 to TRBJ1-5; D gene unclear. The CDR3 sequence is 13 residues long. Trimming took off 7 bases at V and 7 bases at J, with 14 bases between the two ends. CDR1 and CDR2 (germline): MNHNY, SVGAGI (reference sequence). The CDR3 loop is CASKSRGGQPQHF. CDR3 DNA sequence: TGTGCCAGCAAGAGTCGGGGAGGCCAGCCCCAGCATTTT.

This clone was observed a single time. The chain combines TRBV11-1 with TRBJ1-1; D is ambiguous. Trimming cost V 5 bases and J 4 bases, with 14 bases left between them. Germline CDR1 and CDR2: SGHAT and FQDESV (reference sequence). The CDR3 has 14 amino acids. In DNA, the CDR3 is TGTGCCAGCAGCACAGAGTTAGGTTCCACTGAAGCTTTCTTT. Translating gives CASSTELGSTEAFF.

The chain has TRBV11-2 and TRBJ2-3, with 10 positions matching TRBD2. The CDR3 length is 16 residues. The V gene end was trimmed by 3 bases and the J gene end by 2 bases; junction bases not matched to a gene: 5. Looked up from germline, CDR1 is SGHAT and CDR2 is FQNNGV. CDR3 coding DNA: TGTGCCAGCAGCTTGTTTAGCGGGGGGTTCACAGATACGCAGTATTTT. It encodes CASSLFSGGFTDTQYF.

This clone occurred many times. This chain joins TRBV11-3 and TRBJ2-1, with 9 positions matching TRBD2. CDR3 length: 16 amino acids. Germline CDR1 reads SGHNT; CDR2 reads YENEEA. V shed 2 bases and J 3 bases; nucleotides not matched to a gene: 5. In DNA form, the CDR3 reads TGTGCCAGCAGCTTACTTAGCGGGGGCCACTACAATGAGCAGTTCTTC. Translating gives CASSLLSGGHYNEQFF.

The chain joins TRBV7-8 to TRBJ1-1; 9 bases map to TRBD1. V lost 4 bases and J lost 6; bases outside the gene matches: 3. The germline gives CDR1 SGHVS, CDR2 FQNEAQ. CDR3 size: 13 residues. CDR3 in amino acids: CASSSQGASEAFF. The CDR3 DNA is TGTGCCAGCAGCTCACAGGGGGCATCTGAAGCTTTCTTT. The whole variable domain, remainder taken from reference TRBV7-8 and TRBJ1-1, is GAGVSQSPRYKVAKRGQDVALRCDPISGHVSLFWYQQALGQGPEFLTYFQNEAQLDKSGLPSDRFFAERPEGSVSTLKIQRTQQEDSAVYLCASSSQGASEAFFGQGTRLTVV.